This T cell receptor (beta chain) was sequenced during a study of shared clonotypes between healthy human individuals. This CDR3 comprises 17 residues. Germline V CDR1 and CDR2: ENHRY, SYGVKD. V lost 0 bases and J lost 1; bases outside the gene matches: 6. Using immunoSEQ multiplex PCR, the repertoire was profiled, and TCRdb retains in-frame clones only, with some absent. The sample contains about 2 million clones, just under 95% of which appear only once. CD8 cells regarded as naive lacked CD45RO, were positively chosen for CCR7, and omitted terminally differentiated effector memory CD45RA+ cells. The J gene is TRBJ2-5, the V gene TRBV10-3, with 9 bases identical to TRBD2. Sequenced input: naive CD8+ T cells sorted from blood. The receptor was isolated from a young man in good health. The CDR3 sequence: CAISESTAGGSQETQYF. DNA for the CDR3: TGTGCCATCAGTGAGTCGACAGCGGGAGGCTCCCAAGAGACCCAGTACTTC.